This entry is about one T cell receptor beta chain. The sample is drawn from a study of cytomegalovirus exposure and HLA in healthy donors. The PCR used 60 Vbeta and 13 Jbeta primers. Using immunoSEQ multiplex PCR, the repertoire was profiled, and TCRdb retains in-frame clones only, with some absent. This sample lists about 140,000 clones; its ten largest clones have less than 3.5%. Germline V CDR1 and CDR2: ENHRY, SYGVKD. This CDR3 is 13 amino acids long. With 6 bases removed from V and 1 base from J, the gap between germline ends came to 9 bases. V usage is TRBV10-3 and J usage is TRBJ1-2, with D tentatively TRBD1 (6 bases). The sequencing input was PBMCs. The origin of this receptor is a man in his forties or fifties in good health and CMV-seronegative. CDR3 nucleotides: TGTGCCATCAGCAACAGGGATAACTATGGCTACACCTTC. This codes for CAISNRDNYGYTF.